The next 11 T cell receptor beta chains were all read from a single sample in a study of T cells in Graves' hyperthyroidism and ophthalmopathy. TCR beta CDR3 regions were amplified from RNA. During a first-round RT-PCR of the TCR CDR3, the HTBI primer set was used. In TCRdb, the multiplex PCR reads were re-called with MiXCR into one record per CDR3 protein. This sample has a few hundred thousand distinct CDR3 sequences; 25% occur once, and the top ten carry around four fifths. The material sequenced was blood. The receptors derive from a man between 45 and 60 years old with Graves' hyperthyroidism.

As DNA, the CDR3 is TGCGCCAGCAGCTTGAATGACGGGGCTGGGGCCAACGTCCTGACTTTC. This sequence encodes CASSLNDGAGANVLTF. The chain is built from TRBV5-1 and TRBJ2-6; possible D gene TRBD2, 5 bases. Trimming shortened V by 1 base and J by 2 bases, and 10 bases separated the two germline ends. Germline values: CDR1 SGHRS, CDR2 YFSETQ. The CDR3 runs 16 residues.

J is TRBJ1-1 and V is TRBV6-5; D perhaps matches TRBD1 (5 bases). The CDR3 is 14 amino acids. Germline values: CDR1 MNHEY, CDR2 SVGAGI. V was clipped by 0 bases and J by 5 bases, with 10 bases between them. In DNA, the CDR3 is TGTGCCAGCAGTTACTCCCGGGGGTTAACTGAAGCTTTCTTT. Translating gives CASSYSRGLTEAFF.

In its sample, this clonotype was seen a few times. V is TRBV7-9 and J is TRBJ2-1; D assignment may be TRBD1 or TRBD2 (5 bases each). There are 12 residues in the CDR3. Trimming cost V 5 bases and J 10 bases, with 12 bases left between them. Germline loops: CDR1 SEHNR, CDR2 FQNEAQ (reference sequence). Written as DNA, the CDR3 is TGTGCCAGCAGCCTGGGGGATTGGGAGCAGTTCTTC. Its translation: CASSLGDWEQFF.

V usage is TRBV9 and J usage is TRBJ2-7; D is unresolved. V lost 0 bases to trimming and J lost 4 bases, with 14 bases between them. From germline, CDR1 is SGDLS and CDR2 YYNGEE. The CDR3 totals 15 residues. Here the CDR3 reads CASSVGVESSYEQYF. Here the CDR3 DNA reads TGTGCCAGCAGCGTAGGGGTGGAATCCTCATACGAGCAGTACTTC.

In this sample, this clonotype turned up a few times. The chain has TRBV20-1 and TRBJ2-7; D not certain. This CDR3 region has 13 residues. V dropped 0 bases and J dropped 0 bases, with 6 bases sitting between them. The germline CDR1 and CDR2 sequences are DFQATT and SNEGSKA (reference sequence). In DNA, the CDR3 is TGCAGTGCTAGAGAGCTGTACTCCTACGAGCAGTACTTC. The encoded protein is CSARELYSYEQYF.

The chain links TRBV2 to TRBJ1-5; possibly TRBD1 for D (5 bases). V lost 5 bases to trimming and J lost 4 bases, with 12 bases between them. The germline V gene has CDR1 SNHLY and CDR2 FYNNEI. CDR3 length equals 14 residues. The CDR3 region has the DNA TGTGCCAGCAGTCGGGGGGGGGGTAATCAGCCCCAGCATTTT. It is translated as CASSRGGGNQPQHF. Drawing the rest from reference TRBV2 and TRBJ1-5, the complete variable domain is EPEVTQTPSHQVTQMGQEVILRCVPISNHLYFYWYRQILGQKVEFLVSFYNNEISEKSEIFDDQFSVERPDGSNFTLKIRSTKLEDSAMYFCASSRGGGNQPQHFGDGTRLSIL.

V usage is TRBV7-6 and J usage is TRBJ2-2; the match to TRBD2 covers 9 bases. The ends lost 1 base at V and 3 bases at J; junction bases unmatched: 3. CDR1 SGHVS and CDR2 FNYEAQ come from the germline V gene. The CDR3 has 16 residues. The CDR3 coding sequence is TGTGCCAGCAGCTTAGAACTAGCGGGTTACACCGGGGAGCTGTTTTTT. Translated: CASSLELAGYTGELFF.

The sample holds many counts of this clonotype. The chain employs TRBV12-3 or TRBV12-4 and TRBJ2-7; no definite D call. V was cut by 8 bases and J by 1 base, with 18 bases left in between. The CDR3 runs 15 residues. As DNA, the CDR3 is TGTGCCAGCCCCCTCGATCGTGGCCGATCCTACGAGCAGTACTTC. Translated: CASPLDRGRSYEQYF.

The chain employs TRBV28 and TRBJ2-7; 7 bases map to TRBD2. The CDR3 is made up of 17 amino acids. CDR1 and CDR2 from the germline V gene are MDHEN and SYDVKM. V lost 2 bases, J lost 7 bases, and 17 bases stayed unmatched. The CDR3 coding sequence is TGTGCCAGCAGTTTAATTAGGAGCGGGACCCTCCCGCGGGAGCAGTACTTC. Amino acid sequence: CASSLIRSGTLPREQYF.

The chain joins TRBV6-5 to TRBJ1-2; maybe TRBD1 (6 bases). This CDR3 is 15 amino acids long. CDR1 is MNHEY and CDR2 is SVGAGI in the germline V gene. Trimming shortened V by 4 bases and J by 0 bases, and 12 bases separated the two germline ends. In DNA form, the CDR3 reads TGTGCCAGCAGTTTCGGACAGATTCCTAACTATGGCTACACCTTC. Translating gives CASSFGQIPNYGYTF.

V usage is TRBV30 and J usage is TRBJ2-7; D gene ambiguous. CDR3 length: 13 amino acids. The germline V gene encodes CDR1 GTSNPN and CDR2 SVGIG (reference sequence). Trimming took 5 bases from V and 4 from J, leaving 15 bases between them. CDR3 bases: TGTGCCTGGCTACTACCGGGCCTTTACGAGCAGTACTTC. It encodes CAWLLPGLYEQYF.